The rows below give T cell receptor beta chains drawn from one sample of a study of STAT3 mutations in large granular lymphocyte leukemia. The table came from immunoSEQ multiplex PCR; TCRdb's copy has only in-frame clones and leaves some out. The sample has some 17,000 clones; about 83% are singletons. The specimen sequenced was peripheral blood mononuclear cells. These receptors originate from a man aged 50 to 59 with T-cell large granular lymphocyte leukemia. Some clones in this sample may be carry-over from other donors' samples. CDR3s include the opening cysteine and the closing phenylalanine or tryptophan. Each record gives: V gene, D gene, J gene, clone size, CDR3 protein, CDR3 DNA. A D gene is named only where the DNA matches it firmly. The size of a clone is reported for some rows only, either as once, few or many, or as a class for expanded clones.

>TRBV10-3|.|TRBJ1-6|.
CATGSNSPLHF
TGTGCCACCGGCTCAAATTCACCCCTCCACTTT
>TRBV10-1|.|TRBJ2-7|.
CASSGARLSIGGVNEQYF
TGCGCCAGCAGTGGGGCCAGACTTTCTATTGGAGGGGTCAACGAGCAGTACTTC
>TRBV18|.|TRBJ2-5|once
CASSPPAVPRETQYF
TGTGCCAGCTCACCACCGGCGGTCCCACGAGAGACCCAGTACTTC
>TRBV5-1|TRBD1|TRBJ1-1|.
CASSSTGGTEAFF
TGCGCCAGCAGCTCGACAGGGGGGACTGAAGCTTTCTTT
>TRBV5-1|TRBD2|TRBJ2-7|.
CASWCASGDYEQYF
TGCGCCAGCTGGTGTGCTAGCGGGGACTACGAGCAGTACTTC
>TRBV5-6|.|TRBJ2-5|.
CASSFIQETQYF
TGTGCCAGCAGCTTTATCCAAGAGACCCAGTACTTC
>TRBV15|TRBD1|TRBJ2-7|.
CATSRDLGDSSYEQYF
TGTGCCACCAGCAGAGATCTAGGGGACAGCTCCTACGAGCAGTACTTC
>TRBV28|.|TRBJ2-7|.
CASSPGAYEQYF
TGTGCCAGCAGCCCCGGGGCCTACGAGCAGTACTTC
>TRBV7-2|.|TRBJ2-7|.
CASSLGQPRGEQYF
TGTGCCAGCAGCTTAGGACAGCCCAGGGGTGAGCAGTACTTC
>TRBV10-3|.|TRBJ1-5|once
CAISDVGSKGGQPQHF
TGTGCCATCAGTGACGTTGGGTCCAAAGGTGGTCAGCCCCAGCATTTT
>TRBV10-2|TRBD2|TRBJ2-3|.
CASRAGVHTDTQYF
TGCGCCAGTCGAGCGGGGGTGCACACAGATACGCAGTATTTT
>TRBV6-1|.|TRBJ2-3|.
CASSRTGTSTDTQYF
TGTGCCAGCAGTCGTACCGGGACTAGCACAGATACGCAGTATTTT
>TRBV2|TRBD2|TRBJ2-3|.
CASSSPGLAGGRGTDTQYF
TGTGCCAGCTCCTCGCCGGGACTAGCGGGGGGCCGGGGCACAGATACGCAGTATTTT
>TRBV5-4|.|TRBJ2-1|.
CASSRSADEQFF
TGTGCCAGCAGCCGGAGTGCTGATGAGCAGTTCTTC
>TRBV30|.|TRBJ1-5|.
CAWSRGSGNQPQHF
TGTGCCTGGTCCAGGGGCAGTGGCAATCAGCCCCAGCATTTT
>TRBV7-9|TRBD2|TRBJ2-3|.
CASSFRLAGADTQYF
TGTGCCAGCAGCTTCCGACTAGCGGGGGCGGATACGCAGTATTTT
>TRBV6-1|.|TRBJ1-2|.
CASSEGSTASYGYTF
TGTGCCAGCAGTGAAGGTAGCACGGCCTCCTATGGCTACACCTTC
>TRBV11-2|TRBD2|TRBJ2-7|once
CASSLEAGGTREQYF
TGTGCCAGCAGCTTGGAAGCGGGAGGGACCCGCGAGCAGTACTTC